This entry lists 6 T cell receptor beta chains sequenced from one sample in a study of vaccination effects on CD4 cells after COVID-19. The antigens of these receptors remain unknown. Repertoires were generated with immunoSEQ multiplex PCR, while TCRdb's copy carries only in-frame clones and drops some. This table holds around 36,000 clones, roughly 70% found once. Antigen-specific CD4+ T cell clonotypes were called by their expansion after viral peptide-pool culture in ViraFEST. Culture proceeded for about ten days, and CD4+ T cells were then isolated. All vaccine recipients tested negative for nucleocapsid antibodies and had never contracted SARS-CoV-2 infection. Sample: CD4+ T cells from PBMCs cultured with SARS-CoV-2 spike peptides, taken before COVID-19 vaccination. The origin of the receptors is a human donor who received a COVID-19 vaccine.

This clone has only one observation. The chain employs TRBV12-3 or TRBV12-4 and TRBJ2-3; TRBD1 matches 8 bases. V gave up 6 bases and J gave up 12 bases; unmatched junction bases: 5. The CDR3 totals 11 residues. The CDR3 region is CASSSGTGQYF. The CDR3 bases are TGTGCCAGCAGCTCCGGGACAGGCCAGTATTTT.

This chain links TRBV28 with TRBJ1-2; TRBD1 might be the D (6 bases). From germline, CDR1 is MDHEN and CDR2 SYDVKM. There are 13 residues in the CDR3. The germline V and J ends were trimmed by 3 bases and 7 bases, with 12 bases remaining between them. The CDR3 DNA reads TGTGCCAGCAGTTTGAGGGGGGAGCCTGGCTACACCTTC. It translates to CASSLRGEPGYTF.

This rearrangement joins TRBV3-1 (or the pseudogene TRBV3-2) to TRBJ1-2, with D unclear. Germline values: CDR1 LGHDT, CDR2 YNNKEL (reference sequence). With 6 bases removed from V and 7 bases from J, the gap between germline ends came to 15 bases. The CDR3 totals 13 residues. This CDR3 is CASRHEGRGGYTF. CDR3 in DNA: TGTGCCAGCAGGCATGAGGGTAGAGGTGGCTACACCTTC.

V gene TRBV3-1 (or the pseudogene TRBV3-2) combines with J gene TRBJ1-1; D not certain. This CDR3 spans 13 amino acids. CDR1 is LGHDT, CDR2 YNNKEL, per germline (reference sequence). The V gene lost 1 base and the J gene lost 7 bases, with 10 bases spanning the gap. DNA of the CDR3: TGTGCCAGCAGCCAAGCCCCAGGAGATGAAGCTTTCTTT. This sequence encodes CASSQAPGDEAFF.

A word on this clone: The junction departs from germline at one end; a sequencing error may be responsible. V gene TRBV7-9 combines with J gene TRBJ2-1, with 10 bases fitting TRBD2. Per germline, CDR1 SEHNR and CDR2 FQNEAQ (reference sequence). The CDR3 extends over 15 amino acids. The CDR3 here is CASSLAGAKWGEQFF. The CDR3 DNA is TGTGCCAGCAGCCTAGCGGGAGCCAAGTGGGGTGAGCAGTTCTTC. The whole variable domain, filled in from reference TRBV7-9 and TRBJ2-1, reads DTGVSQNPRHKITKRGQNVTFRCDPISEHNRLYWYRQTLGQGPEFLTYFQNEAQLEKSRLLSDRFSAERPKGSFSTLEIQRTEQGDSAMYLCASSLAGAKWGEQFFGPGTRLTVL.

The V gene is TRBV5-6, the J gene TRBJ1-4; unclear D gene. V shed 0 bases and J shed 0 bases, with 3 bases lying between them. The V gene's germline CDR1 is SGHDT and CDR2 YYEEEE. The CDR3 length is 14 residues. The DNA for the CDR3 is TGTGCCAGCAGCTTGGGTGCAACTAATGAAAAACTGTTTTTT. It codes for CASSLGATNEKLFF.